The sequence of this T cell receptor (beta chain) was determined in a study of T-cell memory formation after mild COVID-19. Study-level points and caveats: Within pre-infection memory, some responding clones were found, suggesting cross-reactive memory joined. The main location of contracting CD4+ clones was CM and EM, and that of contracting CD8+ clones was EMRA.

This clonotype was observed a few times. What it binds is unknown. TCRdb redid the calling of the 5' RACE reads with MiXCR, one entry per CDR3 protein. The profile covers around 340,000 distinct CDR3 sequences, with about 15% appearing a single time and around a fifth taken by the ten largest. The receptor was derived from a man aged 18-30 years who had mild COVID-19 (a few samples of this study predate the infection). Cell type and time point are not known. Sequencing was performed on PBMCs or a T cell subset sorted from them (not recorded which).

In DNA, the CDR3 is TGCAGTGCCAACCCGGTAGCCTATGGCTACACCTTC. Translating it yields CSANPVAYGYTF. The genes are TRBV20-1 and TRBJ1-2; D unclear. CDR3 length: 12 residues. V was cut by 6 bases and J by 4 bases, with 12 bases left in between. The V gene's germline CDR1 is DFQATT and CDR2 SNEGSKA (reference sequence).